One T cell receptor beta chain is described in this entry. The assay was immunoSEQ multiplex PCR, and TCRdb's table has in-frame clones only and misses some. This sample has about 46,000 clones, with approximately 86% found just once. The data belong to a study of blood T cell repertoires in COVID-19. Turning to the study itself: Samples of COVID-19 (acute and convalescent) were obtained from the United States, Italy and Spain. From T cells, B-cell-depleted T cells, or PBMCs came the material, which was cDNA or gDNA.

Two consecutive negative NP/OP PCR tests, clearance, or resolved symptoms defined Cohort 3 recovery. Germline assignment: CDR1 MDHEN and CDR2 SYDVKM. The CDR3 loop spans 15 amino acids. Trimming removed 5 bases at V and 9 bases at J, with 20 bases between. The TCR sequence derives from a woman aged 50 to 60 who had recovered from COVID-19. Material for sequencing was PBMCs or T cells enriched from blood (not recorded which). J is TRBJ2-1 and V is TRBV28, with D possibly matching TRBD2 (5 bases). The CDR3: CASSLLAGQQGEQFF. The CDR3 nucleotides read TGTGCCAGCAGTCTCCTCGCGGGCCAACAAGGTGAGCAGTTCTTC.